What follows describes a single T cell receptor beta chain. Its cognate antigen has yet to be identified. The input lacks base qualities; no much larger clone sits a single base away. The sequencer listed for this sample is Illumina NovaSeq 6000. cDNA libraries for TCRalpha and TCRbeta were prepared by 5'RACE using constant-segment primers, with sample barcodes and unique molecular identifiers added. RNA was extracted from every sample with Trizol reagent. Libraries were amplified in two PCR steps, with a second sample barcode and Illumina TruSeq adapters added in the second step. The libraries were sequenced on an Illumina NovaSeq using 2 x 150 bp paired-end reads. As for the original processing: Reads were demultiplexed and collapsed into UMI-guided consensus sequences with migec v1.2.7. Using mixcr v2.1.11, UMI consensuses were aligned to TRA and TRB V and J templates and then assembled into clonotypes. Clonotypes were classified as expanded or contracted when called significant by both edgeR and NoisET, with noise models trained on biological replicates. For edgeR calls, the thresholds were a false discovery rate-adjusted p below 0.01 and a log2 fold-change of 1. PCA with hierarchical clustering of max-normalized trajectories of the 1000 most abundant clonotypes was used as exploratory dynamics analysis. Separately sequenced CD4+ and CD8+ repertoires were used to assign the CD4 or CD8 phenotype of responding clones. TCRdb passed the public sequencing reads through fastp at Q25 and MiXCR, retaining productive beta sequences. Duplicate CDR3 protein sequences are folded into a single record with the most common DNA and genes. Here the V and J calls rest on TCRdb's processing, not on the authors' analysis. For this sample the table gives roughly 400,000 distinct CDR3 sequences, of which approximately 24% were detected only once. The ten largest account for roughly 8.7% of the sample.

These data originate in a study of T-cell memory formation after mild COVID-19 (dated by TCRdb to the early 2020s). About the investigation overall: TCR sequence clusters from the two donors were found to be largely donor specific. T-cell clones expanding and contracting after mild COVID-19 in a couple of donors were tracked by longitudinal TCRalpha and TCRbeta repertoire sequencing. The cohort was made up of two young adult volunteers, one female and one male, who were previously healthy. Overall results and qualifications from the work: The detection of some responding clones in pre-infection memory suggests that pre-existing cross-reactive memory T cells joined the SARS-CoV-2 response. Clones that contracted from day 15 to 85 showed balanced CD4/CD8 phenotypes, whereas a second wave of clones that expanded from day 15 to 37 leaned towards CD4+. Contracting CD4+ clones turned up mainly in the CM and EM memory subsets, whereas EMRA was where CD8+ clones were enriched. The second-wave clones that peaked on day 37 were not confirmed to be SARS-CoV-2 specific. Only two mild cases were covered by the study, and larger cohorts that include severe cases with pre-infection samples were considered necessary.

The junction shows trimming of 4 bases on V and 4 bases on J, plus 17 bases between the germline ends. Its CDR3 holds 15 amino acids, cysteine through phenylalanine. CDR3 DNA is the only sequence kept; it has 45 bases, read in frame from the first base. CDR1 and CDR2 are read off the germline V gene as MNHEY and SVGAGI. Ficoll-Paque density gradient centrifugation was the method used to isolate PBMCs. Material: PBMCs or a T cell subset sorted from them (not recorded which). This TCR came from an adult woman who had mild COVID-19 (a few samples of this study predate the infection). The sample titles of this study are shuffled in the database, so cell type and time point are left out; the donor was told from shared clones. The V and J segments used are TRBV6-5 and TRBJ2-7; TRBD2 is a possible D gene, resting on 6 matching bases. The DNA reads TGTGCCAGCAGTTCCCTGGACGGGACTGTATACGAGCAGTACTTC. This is translated as CASSSLDGTVYEQYF.